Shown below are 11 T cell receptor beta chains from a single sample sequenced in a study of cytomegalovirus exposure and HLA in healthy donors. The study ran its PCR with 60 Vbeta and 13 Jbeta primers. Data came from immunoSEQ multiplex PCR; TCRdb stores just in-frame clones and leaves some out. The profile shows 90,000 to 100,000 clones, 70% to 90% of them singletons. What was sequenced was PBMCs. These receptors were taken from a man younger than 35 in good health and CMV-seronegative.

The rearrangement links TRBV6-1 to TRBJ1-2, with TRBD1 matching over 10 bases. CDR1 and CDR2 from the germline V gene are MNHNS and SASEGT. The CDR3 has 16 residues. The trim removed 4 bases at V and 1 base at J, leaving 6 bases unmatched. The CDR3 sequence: CASSGLGTGVNYGYTF. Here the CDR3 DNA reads TGTGCCAGCAGTGGTCTCGGGACAGGGGTTAACTATGGCTACACCTTC.

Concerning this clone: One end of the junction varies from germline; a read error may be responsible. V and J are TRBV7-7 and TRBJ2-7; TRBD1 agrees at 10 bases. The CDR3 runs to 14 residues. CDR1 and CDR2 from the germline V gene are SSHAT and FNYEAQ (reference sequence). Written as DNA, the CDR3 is TGTGCTAGCAGCCCTCGACAGGGGGCGAACGAGCAGTACTTC. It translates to CASSPRQGANEQYF.

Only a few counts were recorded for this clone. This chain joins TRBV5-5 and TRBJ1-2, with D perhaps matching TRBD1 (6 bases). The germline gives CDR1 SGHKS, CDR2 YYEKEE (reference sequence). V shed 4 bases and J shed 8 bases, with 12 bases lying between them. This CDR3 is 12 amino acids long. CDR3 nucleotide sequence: TGTGCCAGCAGCCAAACAGGGAACGGCTACACCTTC. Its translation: CASSQTGNGYTF. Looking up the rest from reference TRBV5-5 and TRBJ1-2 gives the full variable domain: DAGVTQSPTHLIKTRGQQVTLRCSPISGHKSVSWYQQVLGQGPQFIFQYYEKEERGRGNFPDRFSARQFPNYSSELNVNALLLGDSALYLCASSQTGNGYTFGSGTRLTVV.

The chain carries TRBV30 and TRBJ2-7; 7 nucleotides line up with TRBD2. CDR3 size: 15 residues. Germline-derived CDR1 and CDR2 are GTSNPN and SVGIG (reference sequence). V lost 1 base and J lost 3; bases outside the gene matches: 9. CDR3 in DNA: TGTGCCTGGAGTGCGCGGGGGTATTTAAGCTACGAGCAGTACTTC. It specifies CAWSARGYLSYEQYF.

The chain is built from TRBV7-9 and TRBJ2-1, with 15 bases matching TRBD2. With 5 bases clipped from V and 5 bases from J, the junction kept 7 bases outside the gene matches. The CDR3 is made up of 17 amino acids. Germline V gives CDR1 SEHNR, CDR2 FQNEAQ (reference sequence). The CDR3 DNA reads TGTGCCAGCAGCCCTGGGACTAGCGGGGGGCCCCACAATGAGCAGTTCTTC. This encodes CASSPGTSGGPHNEQFF. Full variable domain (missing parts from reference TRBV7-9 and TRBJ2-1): DTGVSQNPRHKITKRGQNVTFRCDPISEHNRLYWYRQTLGQGPEFLTYFQNEAQLEKSRLLSDRFSAERPKGSFSTLEIQRTEQGDSAMYLCASSPGTSGGPHNEQFFGPGTRLTVL.

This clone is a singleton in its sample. The CDR3 reads CASSAYPGQGAQGYTF. The CDR3 DNA reads TGTGCCAGCAGCGCCTATCCGGGACAGGGGGCTCAAGGCTACACCTTC. The chain uses TRBV7-3 and TRBJ1-2; 12 bases match TRBD1. The V gene's germline CDR1 is SGHTA and CDR2 FQGTGA. V was clipped by 5 bases and J by 8 bases; unmatched bases: 12. The CDR3 totals 16 residues.

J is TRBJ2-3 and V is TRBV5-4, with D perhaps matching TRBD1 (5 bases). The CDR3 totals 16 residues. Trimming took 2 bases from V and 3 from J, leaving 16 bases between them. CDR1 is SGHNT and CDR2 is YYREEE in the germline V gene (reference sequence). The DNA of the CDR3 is TGTGCCAGCAGCTTTGGGGCATCCCGATCAACAGATACGCAGTATTTT. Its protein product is CASSFGASRSTDTQYF.

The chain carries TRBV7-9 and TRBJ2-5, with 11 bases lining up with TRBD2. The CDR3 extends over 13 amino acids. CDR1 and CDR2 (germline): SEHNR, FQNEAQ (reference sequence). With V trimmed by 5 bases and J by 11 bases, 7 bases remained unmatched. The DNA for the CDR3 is TGTGCCAGCAGCAGAGGGACTAGCGGCCTGCAGTACTTC. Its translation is CASSRGTSGLQYF.

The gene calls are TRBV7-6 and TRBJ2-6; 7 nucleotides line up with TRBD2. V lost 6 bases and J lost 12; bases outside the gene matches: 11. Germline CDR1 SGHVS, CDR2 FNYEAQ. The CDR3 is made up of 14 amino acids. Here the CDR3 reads CASRSQGGFGVLTF. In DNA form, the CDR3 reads TGTGCCAGCAGATCTCAGGGAGGGTTTGGCGTCCTGACTTTC.

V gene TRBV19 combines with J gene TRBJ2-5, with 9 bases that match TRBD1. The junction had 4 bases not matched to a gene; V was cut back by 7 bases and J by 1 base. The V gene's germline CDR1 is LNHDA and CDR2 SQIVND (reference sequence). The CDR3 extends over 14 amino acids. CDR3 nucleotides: TGTGCCAGTAATACGGGACAGGGCCAAGAGACCCAGTACTTC. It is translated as CASNTGQGQETQYF.

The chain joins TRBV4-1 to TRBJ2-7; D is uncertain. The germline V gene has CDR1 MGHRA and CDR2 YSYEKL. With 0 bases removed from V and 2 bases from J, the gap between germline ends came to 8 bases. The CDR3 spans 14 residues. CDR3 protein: CASSQDRVTYEQYF. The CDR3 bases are TGCGCCAGCAGCCAAGATAGAGTAACCTACGAGCAGTACTTC.